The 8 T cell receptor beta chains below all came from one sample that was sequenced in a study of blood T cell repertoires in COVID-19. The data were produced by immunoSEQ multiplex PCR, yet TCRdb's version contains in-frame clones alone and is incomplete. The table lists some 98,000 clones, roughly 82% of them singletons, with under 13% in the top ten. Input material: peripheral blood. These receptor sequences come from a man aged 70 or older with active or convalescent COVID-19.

In nucleotides, the CDR3 is TGTGCCAGCAGCTTAGCGCCAGTATCCATGAACACTGAAGCTTTCTTT. It codes for CASSLAPVSMNTEAFF. The chain recombines TRBV11-1 with TRBJ1-1, with D unresolved. From germline, CDR1 is SGHAT and CDR2 FQDESV (reference sequence). V shed 0 bases and J shed 0 bases, with 11 bases lying between them. The CDR3 is 16 amino acids.

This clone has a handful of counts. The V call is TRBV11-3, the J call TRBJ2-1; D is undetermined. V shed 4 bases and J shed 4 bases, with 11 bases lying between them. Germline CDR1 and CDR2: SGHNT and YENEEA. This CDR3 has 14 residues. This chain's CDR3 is CASSSELTYNEQFF. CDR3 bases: TGTGCCAGCAGCTCAGAGTTGACTTACAATGAGCAGTTCTTC.

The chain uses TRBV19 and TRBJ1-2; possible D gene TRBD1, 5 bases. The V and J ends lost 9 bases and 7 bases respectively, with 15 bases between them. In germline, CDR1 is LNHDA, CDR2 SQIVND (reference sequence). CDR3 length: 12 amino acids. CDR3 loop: CASSGRGFGYTF. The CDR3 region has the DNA TGTGCCAGCTCAGGGCGGGGGTTTGGCTACACCTTC.

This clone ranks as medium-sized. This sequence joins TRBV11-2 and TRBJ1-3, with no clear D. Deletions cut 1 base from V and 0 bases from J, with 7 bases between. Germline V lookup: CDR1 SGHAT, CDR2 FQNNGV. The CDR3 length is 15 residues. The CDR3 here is CASSLGPSSGNTIYF. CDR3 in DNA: TGTGCCAGCAGCTTAGGTCCGAGCTCTGGAAACACCATATATTTT.

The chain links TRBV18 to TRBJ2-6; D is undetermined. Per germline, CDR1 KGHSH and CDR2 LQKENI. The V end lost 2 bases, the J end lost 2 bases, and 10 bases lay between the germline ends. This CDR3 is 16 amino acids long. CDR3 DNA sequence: TGTGCCAGCTCACCAGGATTGACTCCTGGGGCCAACGTCCTGACTTTC. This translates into CASSPGLTPGANVLTF.

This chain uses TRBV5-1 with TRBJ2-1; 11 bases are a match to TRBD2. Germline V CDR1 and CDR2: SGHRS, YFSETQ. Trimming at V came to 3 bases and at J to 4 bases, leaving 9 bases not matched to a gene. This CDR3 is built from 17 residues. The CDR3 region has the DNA TGCGCCAGCAGCTCAGTCCCGGGACTAGCGGAGTACAATGAGCAGTTCTTC. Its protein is CASSSVPGLAEYNEQFF. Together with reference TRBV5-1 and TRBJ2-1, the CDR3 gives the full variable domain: KAGVTQTPRYLIKTRGQQVTLSCSPISGHRSVSWYQQTPGQGLQFLFEYFSETQRNKGNFPGRFSGRQFSNSRSEMNVSTLELGDSALYLCASSSVPGLAEYNEQFFGPGTRLTVL.

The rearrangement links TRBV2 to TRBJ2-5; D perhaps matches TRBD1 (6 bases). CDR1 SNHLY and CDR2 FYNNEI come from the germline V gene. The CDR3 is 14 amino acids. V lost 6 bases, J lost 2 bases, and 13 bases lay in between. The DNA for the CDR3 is TGTGCCAGCAGCCCGGGGCAGGGGCAAGAGACCCAGTACTTC. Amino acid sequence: CASSPGQGQETQYF.

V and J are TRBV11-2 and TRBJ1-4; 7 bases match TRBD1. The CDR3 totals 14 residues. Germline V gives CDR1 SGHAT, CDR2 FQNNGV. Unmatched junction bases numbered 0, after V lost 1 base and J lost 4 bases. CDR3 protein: CASSLAGGNEKLFF. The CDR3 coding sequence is TGTGCCAGCAGCTTAGCAGGGGGTAATGAAAAACTGTTTTTT.